A single sample gave rise to the 16 T cell receptor beta chains below, sequenced in a study of blood T cell repertoires in COVID-19. TCRdb's copy holds only in-frame clones and misses some; the assay was immunoSEQ multiplex PCR. The sample consists of more than 400,000 clones, roughly nine tenths of them appearing once. The source material was PBMCs or T cells enriched from blood (not recorded which). Receptor source: a woman aged 18-29 years who had recovered from COVID-19.

J is TRBJ2-4 and V is TRBV6-4; 8 nucleotides align to TRBD1. This CDR3 contains 15 residues. Germline assignment: CDR1 MRHNA and CDR2 SNTAGT. The trim removed 2 bases at V and 8 bases at J, leaving 8 bases unmatched. CDR3 residues: CASSDNFGQGDIQYF. The CDR3, as DNA: TGTGCCAGCAGTGACAATTTCGGACAGGGAGACATTCAGTACTTC.

J is TRBJ2-7 and V is TRBV5-1; TRBD1 matches 8 bases. The CDR3 runs 14 residues. V gave up 4 bases and J gave up 3 bases; unmatched junction bases: 6. The germline V gene encodes CDR1 SGHRS and CDR2 YFSETQ. CDR3 coding DNA: TGCGCCAGCAGCCCCGGGACAGGCAACTACGAGCAGTACTTC. It yields the protein CASSPGTGNYEQYF.

About this clone itself: The sample holds other DNA sequences that translate to the same CDR3. The chain is built from TRBV5-1 and TRBJ1-3, with D possibly matching TRBD1 (6 bases). Germline CDR1 reads SGHRS; CDR2 reads YFSETQ. Trimming cost V 2 bases and J 1 base, with 10 bases left between them. CDR3 length: 15 residues. CDR3 nucleotides: TGCGCCAGCAGCTTTTCTACAGGGTCTGGAAACACCATATATTTT. It yields the protein CASSFSTGSGNTIYF.

The chain joins TRBV7-6 to TRBJ2-7; 9 nucleotides agree with TRBD2. CDR1 and CDR2 (germline): SGHVS, FNYEAQ. After removal of 6 bases from V and 2 bases from J, the junction contained 11 bases not matched to a gene. This CDR3 spans 16 amino acids. CDR3 sequence (DNA): TGTGCCAGCAGTTCTTTAGCGGGAGATCCCCCCTACGAGCAGTACTTC. Translated, it gives CASSSLAGDPPYEQYF.

The genes are TRBV15 and TRBJ2-7, with D unclear. The ends were cut back, 0 bases at V and 3 bases at J, with 12 bases in the middle. Germline V gene data show CDR1 as LNHNV and CDR2 as YYDKDF (reference sequence). This CDR3 has 15 amino acids. CDR3 loop: CATSRDLELFYEQYF. The CDR3 nucleotides are TGTGCCACCAGCAGAGATCTTGAACTCTTCTACGAGCAGTACTTC.

J is TRBJ2-3 and V is TRBV4-2; TRBD2 might be the D (5 bases). Trimming shortened V by 1 base and J by 0 bases, and 8 bases separated the two germline ends. The CDR3 totals 15 residues. In germline, CDR1 is LGHNA, CDR2 YNFKEQ. CDR3 residues: CASSQGELSTDTQYF. As DNA, the CDR3 is TGTGCCAGCAGCCAAGGGGAGCTTAGCACAGATACGCAGTATTTT.

This chain joins TRBV6-4 and TRBJ2-1; 10 bases align to TRBD2. V lost 5 bases and J lost 9; bases outside the gene matches: 7. This CDR3 has 14 residues. From germline, CDR1 is MRHNA and CDR2 SNTAGT. CDR3 coding DNA: TGTGCCAGCAGTTTGAGCGGGGGGGCCCTTGAGCAGTTCTTC. This codes for CASSLSGGALEQFF.

V usage is TRBV24-1 and J usage is TRBJ2-7; 10 bases are a match to TRBD1. With 2 bases clipped from V and 6 bases from J, the junction kept 9 bases outside the gene matches. Germline CDR1 reads KGHDR; CDR2 reads SFDVKD. The CDR3 has 16 residues. CDR3 in amino acids: CATSDSPTGGLREQYF. In DNA, the CDR3 is TGTGCCACCAGTGATTCGCCGACAGGGGGCCTACGCGAGCAGTACTTC.

The chain uses TRBV11-2 and TRBJ2-3, with 12 bases that match TRBD2. V dropped 1 base and J dropped 0; count of bases not matched to a gene: 5. CDR3 length: 18 residues. The V gene's germline CDR1 is SGHAT and CDR2 FQNNGV. In nucleotides, the CDR3 is TGTGCCAGCAGCTTAGTGTCTAGCGGGGGGGCGAGCACAGATACGCAGTATTTT. The encoded protein is CASSLVSSGGASTDTQYF.

V usage is TRBV5-1 and J usage is TRBJ2-5; D may be TRBD2 (7 bases). Germline V gene sequence: CDR1 SGHRS, CDR2 YFSETQ. Between the trimmed V and J ends, which lost 0 bases and 0 bases, there was a span of 12 bases. The CDR3 length is 16 residues. The CDR3 is CASSLGAGANQETQYF. For the CDR3, the DNA is TGCGCCAGCAGCTTGGGGGCGGGGGCGAACCAAGAGACCCAGTACTTC. Full variable domain (rest looked up from reference TRBV5-1 and TRBJ2-5): KAGVTQTPRYLIKTRGQQVTLSCSPISGHRSVSWYQQTPGQGLQFLFEYFSETQRNKGNFPGRFSGRQFSNSRSEMNVSTLELGDSALYLCASSLGAGANQETQYFGPGTRLLVL.

The chain joins TRBV5-1 to TRBJ2-1, with D possibly TRBD1 on 6 matching bases. Trimming left V 4 bases short and J 7 bases short, with 15 bases between. The CDR3 covers 14 residues. Per germline, CDR1 SGHRS and CDR2 YFSETQ. The DNA for the CDR3 is TGCGCCAGCAGCGCCTCAGCCACAGGGAATGAGCAGTTCTTC. Its protein product is CASSASATGNEQFF. The whole variable domain, remainder taken from reference TRBV5-1 and TRBJ2-1, is KAGVTQTPRYLIKTRGQQVTLSCSPISGHRSVSWYQQTPGQGLQFLFEYFSETQRNKGNFPGRFSGRQFSNSRSEMNVSTLELGDSALYLCASSASATGNEQFFGPGTRLTVL.

The rearrangement joins TRBV15 to TRBJ2-2, with 9 bases fitting TRBD1. CDR3 length: 19 amino acids. V was pared by 3 bases and J by 10 bases, with 21 bases of the junction left unmatched. Per the germline V gene, CDR1 is LNHNV and CDR2 is YYDKDF (reference sequence). Here the CDR3 DNA reads TGTGCCACCAGCAGGAGCCCGAGGGCCATAACAGGGGGCAGGGAGGAGCTGTTTTTT. Amino acid sequence: CATSRSPRAITGGREELFF.

The chain recombines TRBV27 with TRBJ2-3; 7 nucleotides match TRBD1. The CDR3 loop spans 21 amino acids. J was trimmed by 6 bases and V by 5 bases; bases with no gene match: 29. The germline gives CDR1 MNHEY, CDR2 SMNVEV (reference sequence). The CDR3 nucleotides read TGTGCCAGCAGTCTACCGACCCTCAGACAGGGCCCTCGGTTAAATGAGGATACGCAGTATTTT. Encoded protein: CASSLPTLRQGPRLNEDTQYF.

This chain links TRBV4-1 with TRBJ1-2; D not resolved. Trimming stripped 0 bases from V and 4 bases from J, with 15 bases between. The CDR3 runs 16 residues. CDR1 MGHRA and CDR2 YSYEKL come from the germline V gene. The CDR3, as DNA: TGCGCCAGCAGCCAAGAAGAGAAGCCAATATTCTATGGCTACACCTTC. It specifies CASSQEEKPIFYGYTF.

The gene calls are TRBV27 and TRBJ1-2; the D is unclear. The CDR3 runs to 14 residues. The V end was cut by 6 bases, the J end by 1 base, with 12 bases between. Germline loops: CDR1 MNHEY, CDR2 SMNVEV (reference sequence). CDR3 sequence: CASSPTAGNYGYTF. CDR3 bases: TGTGCCAGCAGCCCCACGGCGGGTAACTATGGCTACACCTTC.

The V gene is TRBV6-5, the J gene TRBJ1-2, with a tentative D call TRBD1 (5 bases). Germline V CDR1 and CDR2: MNHEY, SVGAGI. The CDR3 spans 16 residues. The germline V and J ends were trimmed by 0 bases and 6 bases, with 17 bases remaining between them. The CDR3 protein is CASSYSKTGGTHGYTF. The DNA for the CDR3 is TGTGCCAGCAGTTACTCGAAAACGGGGGGGACTCATGGCTACACCTTC.